These 24 T cell receptor beta chains were sequenced from one sample in a study of metastatic and nonmetastatic thyroid tumors. TCRdb re-analyzed the PCR reads using MiXCR. The sample consists of 85,000 to 95,000 clones, 15% of them appearing once. Each patient went into thyroid surgery without having received any treatment. Sequencing was done on a sample of blood. The source of these receptors is a female donor with papillary thyroid cancer or a benign thyroid nodule (not recorded which). Some clones in this sample may be carry-over from other donors' samples.

The chain uses TRBV7-2 and TRBJ2-7, with D perhaps matching TRBD1 or TRBD2 (5 bases each). Germline V CDR1 and CDR2: SGHTA, FQGNSA. V dropped 4 bases and J dropped 3 bases, with 13 bases sitting between them. The CDR3 runs to 14 residues. In DNA form, the CDR3 reads TGTGCCAGCAGCTACTCCGGGGCATACTACGAGCAGTACTTC. Translated, it gives CASSYSGAYYEQYF.

Points on this clone: This may stem from a read error, because a much larger clone lies one nucleotide away. This sample includes further DNA sequences coding for the same CDR3. V usage is TRBV7-3 and J usage is TRBJ2-2; tentatively, D is TRBD2 (7 bases). Germline assignment: CDR1 SGHTA and CDR2 FQGTGA. The V gene lost 5 bases and the J gene lost 12 bases, with 16 bases spanning the gap. This CDR3 comprises 13 residues. CDR3 DNA: TGTGCCAGCAGCCCAAGGGGGGGGTCTAAGCTGTTTTTT. This codes for CASSPRGGSKLFF.

This rearrangement joins TRBV2 to TRBJ1-3; TRBD1 might be the D (5 bases). CDR1 SNHLY and CDR2 FYNNEI come from the germline V gene. This CDR3 has 15 residues. V was clipped by 6 bases and J by 4 bases, with 16 bases between them. CDR3 nucleotide sequence: TGTGCCAGCAGACTGCGCGGGGGATCCGGAAACACCATATATTTT. This sequence encodes CASRLRGGSGNTIYF. The whole variable domain, remainder taken from reference TRBV2 and TRBJ1-3, is EPEVTQTPSHQVTQMGQEVILRCVPISNHLYFYWYRQILGQKVEFLVSFYNNEISEKSEIFDDQFSVERPDGSNFTLKIRSTKLEDSAMYFCASRLRGGSGNTIYFGEGSWLTVV.

This clone was recorded many times. CDR3 loop: CASSRDRLNTGELFF. DNA for the CDR3: TGTGCCAGCAGTCGGGACAGGCTGAACACCGGGGAGCTGTTTTTT. The chain combines TRBV7-3 with TRBJ2-2, with 8 bases that match TRBD1. V trimming: 6 bases; J trimming: 1 base; junction bases outside the gene matches: 4. Germline CDR1 is SGHTA and CDR2 is FQGTGA. The CDR3 runs to 15 residues.

The chain couples TRBV19 to TRBJ1-6; D is undetermined. V lost 8 bases to trimming and J lost 6 bases, with 14 bases between them. Germline-derived CDR1 and CDR2 are LNHDA and SQIVND (reference sequence). The CDR3 sequence is 14 residues long. The CDR3 nucleotides read TGTGCCAGTGGGGTTCGATTCGGTAATTCACCCCTCCACTTT. It specifies CASGVRFGNSPLHF.

V gene TRBV7-2 combines with J gene TRBJ2-1; no definite D call. Trimming cost V 5 bases and J 5 bases, with 10 bases left between them. Germline V CDR1 and CDR2: SGHTA, FQGNSA. This CDR3 contains 13 residues. The CDR3 nucleotides read TGTGCCAGCAGCAGGAAAGGCAACAATGAGCAGTTCTTC. Amino acids: CASSRKGNNEQFF. Variable domain in full (rest from reference TRBV7-2 and TRBJ2-1): GAGVSQSPSNKVTEKGKDVELRCDPISGHTALYWYRQSLGQGLEFLIYFQGNSAPDKSGLPSDRFSAERTGGSVSTLTIQRTQQEDSAVYLCASSRKGNNEQFFGPGTRLTVL.

This clone was recorded at least ten times. The chain joins TRBV11-2 to TRBJ2-3; 7 bases line up with TRBD2. The CDR3 has 15 residues. With 1 base clipped from V and 3 bases from J, the junction kept 4 bases outside the gene matches. CDR1 and CDR2 (germline): SGHAT, FQNNGV. CDR3 residues: CASSLGGGWTDTQYF. For the CDR3, the DNA is TGTGCCAGCAGCTTAGGGGGGGGTTGGACAGATACGCAGTATTTT.

In this sample, this clone turned up many times. The V and J genes are TRBV19 and TRBJ2-3; a weak D match, TRBD2 (6 bases). The CDR3 spans 15 residues. The V end was cut by 3 bases, the J end by 0 bases, with 10 bases between. Germline CDR1 is LNHDA and CDR2 is SQIVND (reference sequence). DNA for the CDR3: TGTGCCAGTAGTATCGGGGGTTTTAGCACAGATACGCAGTATTTT. Its protein is CASSIGGFSTDTQYF.

The sample holds many counts of this clone. V and J are TRBV28 and TRBJ1-1; D is perhaps TRBD1 (6 bases). The CDR3 loop spans 13 amino acids. Germline assignment: CDR1 MDHEN and CDR2 SYDVKM. Trimming took 7 bases from V and 10 from J, leaving 19 bases between them. DNA of the CDR3: TGTGCCAGCACCCCGGGGGACACCCCGGGAGCTTTCTTT. Translating gives CASTPGDTPGAFF.

In its sample, this clone was seen many times. The CDR3 spells CASSPQTGTEAFF. CDR3 in DNA: TGTGCCAGCAGCCCCCAGACGGGAACTGAAGCTTTCTTT. This sequence joins TRBV11-2 and TRBJ1-1, with D uncertain. CDR3 size: 13 residues. Germline CDR1 and CDR2: SGHAT and FQNNGV. Trimming took off 5 bases at V and 5 bases at J, with 12 bases between the two ends.

V gene TRBV4-2 combines with J gene TRBJ1-1; TRBD1 is a possible D gene (5 bases). V dropped 4 bases and J dropped 7 bases, with 28 bases sitting between them. The V gene's germline CDR1 is LGHNA and CDR2 YNFKEQ. The CDR3 length is 18 residues. The CDR3 nucleotides are TGTGCCAGCAGCCCGACACCGGGGGGGGTCCCCGGGGTTGGTGAAGCTTTCTTT. Translation: CASSPTPGGVPGVGEAFF.

Many counts were recorded for this clone. The V gene is TRBV28, the J gene TRBJ1-6, with 7 bases aligning to TRBD1. Unmatched junction bases numbered 6, after V lost 6 bases and J lost 4 bases. Germline V CDR1 and CDR2: MDHEN, SYDVKM. The CDR3 totals 15 residues. The chain's CDR3 is CASRDRVVYNSPLHF. The CDR3 region has the DNA TGTGCCAGCAGAGACAGGGTCGTTTATAATTCACCCCTCCACTTT.

The sample holds a few counts of this clone. The rearrangement links TRBV12-5 to TRBJ1-1; a possible D gene is TRBD1 (6 bases). V lost 2 bases, J lost 2 bases, and 15 bases lay in between. CDR3 length equals 16 residues. The germline gives CDR1 LGHNT, CDR2 FRNRAP. CDR3 sequence (DNA): TGTGCTAGTGGTTTGCAAACAGGGATCTGTAACACTGAAGCTTTCTTT. This encodes CASGLQTGICNTEAFF. The variable domain in full, completed from reference TRBV12-5 and TRBJ1-1, reads DARVTQTPRHKVTEMGQEVTMRCQPILGHNTVFWYRQTMMQGLELLAYFRNRAPLDDSGMPKDRFSAEMPDATLATLKIQPSEPRDSAVYFCASGLQTGICNTEAFFGQGTRLTVV.

This clone has just a few counts. This clone may be a read error of a much larger clone one base away. This chain joins TRBV2 and TRBJ2-5; the D is unclear. This CDR3 comprises 13 residues. The germline gives CDR1 SNHLY, CDR2 FYNNEI. The CDR3 DNA is TGTGACAGCAGTGAAAGATCTCACGAGACCCAGTACTTC. It translates to CDSSERSHETQYF.

This clone has ten or more counts. The V gene is TRBV30, the J gene TRBJ2-3, with no clear D. This CDR3 spans 15 amino acids. Germline V lookup: CDR1 GTSNPN, CDR2 SVGIG (reference sequence). V shed 0 bases and J shed 1 base, with 11 bases lying between them. The CDR3 DNA reads as TGTGCCTGGAGTGTGGGCAGGACCCGCACAGATACGCAGTATTTT. This translates into CAWSVGRTRTDTQYF.

This clone appeared many times. The chain has TRBV5-5 and TRBJ2-7; 8 nucleotides align to TRBD1. The germline gives CDR1 SGHKS, CDR2 YYEKEE (reference sequence). The CDR3 is 15 residues long. With V trimmed by 3 bases and J by 0 bases, 5 bases remained unmatched. The CDR3, as DNA: TGTGCCAGCAGCTACAGGGGGATAAGCTCCTACGAGCAGTACTTC. Encoded protein: CASSYRGISSYEQYF.

The sample holds one count of this clone. The rearrangement uses TRBV20-1 and TRBJ1-1; unclear D gene. Trimming removed 2 bases at V and 1 base at J, with 11 bases between. Germline V gene data show CDR1 as DFQATT and CDR2 as SNEGSKA (reference sequence). The CDR3 extends over 14 amino acids. The CDR3 loop reads CSARLVRPNTEAFF. For the CDR3, the DNA is TGCAGTGCTAGATTGGTGAGACCGAACACTGAAGCTTTCTTT.

This clone was seen ten or more times. V usage is TRBV7-2 and J usage is TRBJ2-7; the D gene could be TRBD1 or TRBD2 (5 bases each). Trimming cost V 4 bases and J 2 bases, with 9 bases left between them. Germline V gene lookup returns CDR1 SGHTA and CDR2 FQGNSA. The CDR3 contains 13 residues. The CDR3 bases are TGTGCCAGCAGCTCAACGGGGCCCTACGAGCAGTACTTC. As protein: CASSSTGPYEQYF.

Comments on this clone: A much larger clone lies one base from this, so it may be a read error. Other DNA sequences within the sample encode an identical CDR3. The chain combines TRBV3-1 with TRBJ1-5; D uncertain. The CDR3 loop spans 13 amino acids. Germline CDR1 and CDR2: LGHDT and YNNKEL (reference sequence). In DNA, the CDR3 is TGTGCTAGCAGCCCCCGGTGGAATCAGCCCCAGCATTTT. This translates into CASSPRWNQPQHF.

Concerning this clone itself: Germline and junction disagree at one end, which may indicate a read error. The CDR3 protein is CAGSVGDRSDTQYF. CDR3 nucleotides: TGTGCCGGCAGCGTAGGGGACAGGAGTGATACGCAGTATTTT. The chain joins TRBV9 to TRBJ2-3; 8 bases align to TRBD1. This CDR3 has 14 amino acids. Per germline, CDR1 SGDLS and CDR2 YYNGEE.

The sample holds many counts of this clone. This chain links TRBV5-1 with TRBJ2-2, with D possibly matching TRBD1 (5 bases). The germline V and J ends were trimmed by 3 bases and 0 bases, with 9 bases remaining between them. This CDR3 region has 15 residues. The germline V gene encodes CDR1 SGHRS and CDR2 YFSETQ. In DNA, the CDR3 is TGCGCCAGCAGCTACCGACAGACGAACACCGGGGAGCTGTTTTTT. It yields the protein CASSYRQTNTGELFF.

Points on this clone: A much larger clone is a single base away; this may be a read error. The chain uses TRBV6-2 or TRBV6-3 and TRBJ1-5; D remains ambiguous. Germline CDR1 MNHEY, CDR2 SVGEGT. The V end lost 0 bases, the J end lost 7 bases, and 16 bases lay between the germline ends. The CDR3 is made up of 16 amino acids. DNA for the CDR3: TGTGCCAGCAGTTACTCGGTCGTCGGGTGGGAGCAGCCCCAGCATTTT. This gives the protein CASSYSVVGWEQPQHF.

About this clone: A much larger clone sits a single nucleotide away, making a read error possible. The chain combines TRBV20-1 with TRBJ2-3, with 9 positions matching TRBD2. CDR1 DFQATT and CDR2 SNEGSKA come from the germline V gene (reference sequence). The CDR3 covers 15 residues. This CDR3 is CSTRRQRGDTDTQYF. The CDR3 nucleotides read TGCAGTACTAGAAGGCAGCGGGGGGACACAGATACGCAGTATTTT.

This clone was recorded a few times. A much larger clone lies a single base off, so this may be a read error. The DNA of the CDR3 is TGTGCCAGCTCACCTCGGGACGGGGGAACCTACGAGCAGTACTTC. Amino acids: CASSPRDGGTYEQYF. The J gene is TRBJ2-7, the V gene TRBV18; maybe TRBD2 (6 bases). Germline V CDR1 and CDR2: KGHSH, LQKENI. The length of the CDR3 is 15 residues. Trimming pared 3 bases from V and 2 bases from J, leaving 14 bases between.